This T cell receptor (beta chain) was found in a study of human T cells and chemical hapten exposure. Study findings and constraints: With patch test score, the counts of PT1 expanded TCRs showed a positive correlation. With DPC sensitization, TCRs exceeding 1 in 1000 frequency showed no change.

Each CDR3 protein gets one entry after TCRdb re-called the RACE reads with MiXCR. This sample has approximately 260,000 distinct CDR3 sequences, with approximately 7.5% found just once. A word on this clonotype: Its specificity is unknown.

Trimming pared 0 bases from V and 7 bases from J, leaving 15 bases between. Germline V gene data show CDR1 as SGHRS and CDR2 as YFSETQ. The CDR3 has 15 amino acids. Noted time point: pre-sensitization, week 0. Treatment specified: therapeutic diphenylcyclopropenone sensitization with weekly scalp DPC. At patch-test visits, sampling came before the patch test. The study drew its donors from alopecia patients who were 18 to 70 years old and suitable for DPC. The chain uses TRBV5-1 and TRBJ2-3, with TRBD2 as a possible D gene (5 bases). The source of this sequence is a man in his late teens or twenties with alopecia areata. Some clones in this sample may be carry-over from other donors' samples. The source material was whole blood, sampled in connection with sensitization to the hapten diphenylcyclopropenone (DPC). The CDR3 here is CASSLEESGGYTQYF. Here the CDR3 DNA reads TGCGCCAGCAGCTTGGAGGAGTCAGGCGGGTATACGCAGTATTTT.